This T cell receptor (beta chain) derives from a study of T cell responses to AZD1222 COVID-19 vaccine. Findings and limits, study-wide: Scientists sampled the repertoires only once the peak T cell response had passed. Spike was spanned by vaccine-associated CD4 TCRs, with dominance at 160-218 and 743-854. An increase in Spike-specific TCR breadth and depth was observed after two AZD1222 doses. Donors were mostly white British, more females; clonal diversity possibly underestimated.

The CDR3 sequence is 14 residues long. Trimming shortened V by 5 bases and J by 4 bases, and 13 bases separated the two germline ends. In germline, CDR1 is MGHRA, CDR2 YSYEKL. To note about this clone: The antigen remains undetermined.

Using immunoSEQ multiplex PCR, the repertoire was profiled, and TCRdb retains in-frame clones only, with some absent. The sample contains about 66,000 clones, less than 85% of which appear only once. This chain joins TRBV4-1 and TRBJ2-3; D possibly matches TRBD1 or TRBD2 (5 bases each). The sample was peripheral blood, taken on day 0 of MenACWY control vaccination. The sequence was obtained from an adult in good health. Here the CDR3 DNA reads TGCGCCAGCAGCACCTACCAGGGACCAGATACGCAGTATTTT. Protein: CASSTYQGPDTQYF.